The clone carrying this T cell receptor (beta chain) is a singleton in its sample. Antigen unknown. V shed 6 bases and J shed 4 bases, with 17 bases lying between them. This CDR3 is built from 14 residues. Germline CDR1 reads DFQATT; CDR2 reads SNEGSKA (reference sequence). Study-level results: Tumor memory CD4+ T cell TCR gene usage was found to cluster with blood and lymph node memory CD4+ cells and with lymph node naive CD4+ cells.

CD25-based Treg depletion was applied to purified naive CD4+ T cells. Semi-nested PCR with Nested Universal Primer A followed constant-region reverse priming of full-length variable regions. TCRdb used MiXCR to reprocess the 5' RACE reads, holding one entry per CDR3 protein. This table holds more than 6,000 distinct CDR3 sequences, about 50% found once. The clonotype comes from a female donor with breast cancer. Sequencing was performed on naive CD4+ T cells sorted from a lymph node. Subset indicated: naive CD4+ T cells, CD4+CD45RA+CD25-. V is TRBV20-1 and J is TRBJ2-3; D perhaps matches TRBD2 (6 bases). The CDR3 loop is CSAPRVGGSDTQYF. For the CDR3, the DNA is TGCAGTGCCCCGAGAGTGGGAGGTTCAGATACGCAGTATTTT.